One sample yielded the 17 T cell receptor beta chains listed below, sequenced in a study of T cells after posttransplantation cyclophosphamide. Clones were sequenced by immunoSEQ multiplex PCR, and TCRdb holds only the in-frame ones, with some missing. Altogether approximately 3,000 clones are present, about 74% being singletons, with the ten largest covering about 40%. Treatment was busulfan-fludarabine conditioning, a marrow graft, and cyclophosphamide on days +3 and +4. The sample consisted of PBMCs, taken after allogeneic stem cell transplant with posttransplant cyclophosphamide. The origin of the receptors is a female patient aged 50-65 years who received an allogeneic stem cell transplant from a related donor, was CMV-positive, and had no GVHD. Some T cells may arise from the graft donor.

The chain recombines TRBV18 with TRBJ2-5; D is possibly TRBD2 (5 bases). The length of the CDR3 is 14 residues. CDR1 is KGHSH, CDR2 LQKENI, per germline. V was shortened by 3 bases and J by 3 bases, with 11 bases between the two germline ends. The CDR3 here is CASSPGASKETQYF. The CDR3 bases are TGTGCCAGCTCACCCGGAGCTAGCAAAGAGACCCAGTACTTC.

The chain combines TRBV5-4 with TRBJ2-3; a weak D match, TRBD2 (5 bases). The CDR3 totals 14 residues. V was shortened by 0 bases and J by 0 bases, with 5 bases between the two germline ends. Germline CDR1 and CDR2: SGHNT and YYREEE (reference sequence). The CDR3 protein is CASSLGTSTDTQYF. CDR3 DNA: TGTGCCAGCAGCTTGGGGACTAGCACAGATACGCAGTATTTT.

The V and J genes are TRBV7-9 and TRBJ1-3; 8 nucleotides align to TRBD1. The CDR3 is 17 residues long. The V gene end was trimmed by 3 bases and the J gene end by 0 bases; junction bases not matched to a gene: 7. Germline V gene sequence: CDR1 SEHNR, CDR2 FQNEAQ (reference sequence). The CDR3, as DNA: TGTGCCAGCAGCTTCCCAGACAGGGGAAGCTCTGGAAACACCATATATTTT. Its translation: CASSFPDRGSSGNTIYF.

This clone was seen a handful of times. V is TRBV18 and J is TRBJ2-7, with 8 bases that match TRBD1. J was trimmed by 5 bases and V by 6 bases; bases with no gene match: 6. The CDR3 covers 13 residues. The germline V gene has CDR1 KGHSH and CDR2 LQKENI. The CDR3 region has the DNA TGTGCCAGCTCCCCAGGACAGGGCAACGAGCAGTACTTC. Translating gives CASSPGQGNEQYF. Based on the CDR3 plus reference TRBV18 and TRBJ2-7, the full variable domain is NAGVMQNPRHLVRRRGQEARLRCSPMKGHSHVYWYRQLPEEGLKFMVYLQKENIIDESGMPKERFSAEFPKEGPSILRIQQVVRGDSAAYFCASSPGQGNEQYFGPGTRLTVT.

The CDR3 reads CATSGERSNQPQHF. The CDR3 bases are TGTGCCACCTCGGGGGAACGTAGCAATCAGCCCCAGCATTTT. V is TRBV15 and J is TRBJ1-5; TRBD1 might be the D (5 bases). CDR3 size: 14 residues. Trimming cost V 8 bases and J 0 bases, with 11 bases left between them. Germline lookup yields CDR1 LNHNV and CDR2 YYDKDF (reference sequence).

The CDR3 bases are TGTGCCAGCAGCCTCAGCTCCTACGAGCAGTACTTC. Amino acid sequence: CASSLSSYEQYF. The chain is built from TRBV7-9 and TRBJ2-7, with no clear D. Between the trimmed V and J ends, which lost 5 bases and 0 bases, there was a span of 5 bases. The CDR3 spans 12 residues. Per germline, CDR1 SEHNR and CDR2 FQNEAQ (reference sequence).

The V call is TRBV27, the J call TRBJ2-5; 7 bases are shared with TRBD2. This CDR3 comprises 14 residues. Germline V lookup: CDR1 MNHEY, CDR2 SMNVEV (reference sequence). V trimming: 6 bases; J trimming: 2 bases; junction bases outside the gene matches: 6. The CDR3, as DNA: TGTGCCAGCAGGCGACTAGCAGGGCAAGAGACCCAGTACTTC. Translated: CASRRLAGQETQYF.

The CDR3 DNA is TGTGCCAGCAGGACGGACAGTGCGGCGTACGAGCAGTACTTC. Translated, it gives CASRTDSAAYEQYF. The V call is TRBV2, the J call TRBJ2-7; tentative D call: TRBD1 (6 bases). V was clipped by 6 bases and J by 4 bases, with 16 bases between them. The V gene's germline CDR1 is SNHLY and CDR2 FYNNEI. The CDR3 sequence is 14 residues long.

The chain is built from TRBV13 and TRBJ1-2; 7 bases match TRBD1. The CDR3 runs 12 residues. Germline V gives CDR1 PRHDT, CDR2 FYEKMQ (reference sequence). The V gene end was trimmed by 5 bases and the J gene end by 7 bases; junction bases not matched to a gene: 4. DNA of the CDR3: TGTGCCAGCAGCCGAGACAGGGTTGGCTACACCTTC. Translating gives CASSRDRVGYTF.

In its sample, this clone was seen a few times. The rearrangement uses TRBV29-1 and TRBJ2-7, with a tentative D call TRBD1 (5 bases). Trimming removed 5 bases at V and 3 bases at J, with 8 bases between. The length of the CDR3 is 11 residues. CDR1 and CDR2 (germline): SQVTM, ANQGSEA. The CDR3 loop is CSVQTDYEQYF. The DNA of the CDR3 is TGCAGCGTTCAGACAGACTACGAGCAGTACTTC.

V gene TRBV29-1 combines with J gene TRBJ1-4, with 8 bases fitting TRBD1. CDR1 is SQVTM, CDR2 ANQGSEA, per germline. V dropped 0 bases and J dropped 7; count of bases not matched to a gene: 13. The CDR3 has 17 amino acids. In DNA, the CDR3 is TGCAGCGTTGAAGATCGGTCCCAGGGGGCGGGAGCTGAAAAACTGTTTTTT. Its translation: CSVEDRSQGAGAEKLFF.

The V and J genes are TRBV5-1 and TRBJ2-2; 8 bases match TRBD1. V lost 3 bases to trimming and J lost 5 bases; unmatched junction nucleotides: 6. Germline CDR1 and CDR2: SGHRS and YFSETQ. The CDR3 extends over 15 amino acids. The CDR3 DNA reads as TGCGCCAGCAGCTCCGGGACAGGTGTAACCGGGGAGCTGTTTTTT. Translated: CASSSGTGVTGELFF.

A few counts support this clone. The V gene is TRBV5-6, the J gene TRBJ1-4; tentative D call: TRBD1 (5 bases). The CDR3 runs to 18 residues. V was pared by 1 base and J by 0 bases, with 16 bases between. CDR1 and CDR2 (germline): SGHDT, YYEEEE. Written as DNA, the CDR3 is TGTGCCAGCAGCTTGTTTGGCAGGGAAATGGCAACTAATGAAAAACTGTTTTTT. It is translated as CASSLFGREMATNEKLFF.

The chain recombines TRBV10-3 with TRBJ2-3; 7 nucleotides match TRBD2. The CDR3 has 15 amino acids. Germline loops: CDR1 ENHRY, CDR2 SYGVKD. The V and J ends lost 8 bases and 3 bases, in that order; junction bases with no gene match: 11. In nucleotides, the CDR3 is TGTGCCATCGGCCAAGCCGGGGGGAGGACAGATACGCAGTATTTT. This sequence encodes CAIGQAGGRTDTQYF.

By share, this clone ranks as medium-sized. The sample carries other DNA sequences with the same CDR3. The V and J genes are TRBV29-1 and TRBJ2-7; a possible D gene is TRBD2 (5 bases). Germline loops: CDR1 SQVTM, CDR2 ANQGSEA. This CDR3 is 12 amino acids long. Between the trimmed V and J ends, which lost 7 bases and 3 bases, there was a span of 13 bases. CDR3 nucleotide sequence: TGCAGCGCTAAATACGGACTCTACGAGCAGTACTTC. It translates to CSAKYGLYEQYF.

For the CDR3, the DNA is TGTGCCAGTAGCCACGTCGGTGGAAACACCATATATTTT. Residues: CASSHVGGNTIYF. The chain links TRBV19 to TRBJ1-3; D gene unclear. The CDR3 totals 13 residues. Germline V gives CDR1 LNHDA, CDR2 SQIVND (reference sequence). Trimming cost V 6 bases and J 3 bases, with 9 bases left between them.

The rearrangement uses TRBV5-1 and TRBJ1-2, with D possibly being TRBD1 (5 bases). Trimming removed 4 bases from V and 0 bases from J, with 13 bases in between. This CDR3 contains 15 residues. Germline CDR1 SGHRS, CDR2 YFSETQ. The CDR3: CASSGGRGANYGYTF. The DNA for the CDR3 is TGCGCCAGCAGCGGCGGGAGGGGAGCTAACTATGGCTACACCTTC. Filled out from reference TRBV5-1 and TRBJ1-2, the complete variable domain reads KAGVTQTPRYLIKTRGQQVTLSCSPISGHRSVSWYQQTPGQGLQFLFEYFSETQRNKGNFPGRFSGRQFSNSRSEMNVSTLELGDSALYLCASSGGRGANYGYTFGSGTRLTVV.